This TCR beta chain was recorded in a study of blood T cell repertoires in COVID-19. In the study overall: Italy, Spain and the United States were the sources of the convalescent and acute COVID-19 samples. T cells, B-cell-depleted T cells, or PBMCs supplied cDNA or gDNA.

Looked up from germline, CDR1 is SGHAT and CDR2 is FQNNGV. The J segment lost 4 bases and the V segment lost 5 bases, leaving 17 bases of the junction unmatched. This CDR3 is built from 19 residues. Only in-frame clones appear in the TCRdb table, and some are missing; sequencing was by immunoSEQ multiplex PCR. Counted here are about 10,000 clones, over 70% occurring once; the ten biggest clones make up about a tenth. The source material was peripheral blood. The genes are TRBV11-2 and TRBJ2-4, with TRBD2 matching 10 bases. The clonotype was recovered from a human donor in a cohort sampled during active COVID-19. CDR3 DNA: TGTGCCAGCAGCCGAAATATTTTCGGGGGGACTAGCGCAAAAAACATTCAGTACTTC. Encoded protein: CASSRNIFGGTSAKNIQYF.